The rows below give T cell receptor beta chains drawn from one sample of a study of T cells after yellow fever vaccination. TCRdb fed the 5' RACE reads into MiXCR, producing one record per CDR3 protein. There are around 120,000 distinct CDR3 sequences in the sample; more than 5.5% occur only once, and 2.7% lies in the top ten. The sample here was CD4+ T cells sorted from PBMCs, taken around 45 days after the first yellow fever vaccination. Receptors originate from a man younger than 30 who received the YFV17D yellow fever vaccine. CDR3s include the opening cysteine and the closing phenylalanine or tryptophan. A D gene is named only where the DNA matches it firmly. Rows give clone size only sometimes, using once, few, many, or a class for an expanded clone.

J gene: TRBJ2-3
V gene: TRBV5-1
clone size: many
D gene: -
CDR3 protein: CASSPGSTDTQYF
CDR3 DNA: TGCGCCAGCAGCCCAGGGAGCACAGATACGCAGTATTTT

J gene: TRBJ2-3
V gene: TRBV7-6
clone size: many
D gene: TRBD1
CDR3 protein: CASSPGQGADTQYF
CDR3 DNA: TGTGCCAGCAGCCCAGGACAGGGAGCAGATACGCAGTATTTT

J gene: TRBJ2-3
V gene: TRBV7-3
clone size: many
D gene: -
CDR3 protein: CASSLGGYTDTQYF
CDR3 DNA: TGTGCCAGCAGCTTGGGCGGTTACACAGATACGCAGTATTTT

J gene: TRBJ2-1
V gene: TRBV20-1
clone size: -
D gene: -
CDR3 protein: CSALLTPGSSYNEQFF
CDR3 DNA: TGCAGTGCTCTTCTCACCCCGGGCAGCTCCTACAATGAGCAGTTCTTC

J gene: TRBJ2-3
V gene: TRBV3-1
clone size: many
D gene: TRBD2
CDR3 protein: CASSPPLAGRDTQYF
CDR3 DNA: TGTGCCAGCAGCCCCCCACTAGCGGGTCGAGATACGCAGTATTTT

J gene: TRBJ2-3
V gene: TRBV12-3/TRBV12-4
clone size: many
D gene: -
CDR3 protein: CASSFSLDTDTQYF
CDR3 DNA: TGTGCCAGCAGTTTCAGCCTCGACACAGATACGCAGTATTTT

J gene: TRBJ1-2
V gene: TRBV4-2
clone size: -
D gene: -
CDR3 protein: CASSQVSERGYTF
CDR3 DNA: TGTGCCAGCAGCCAAGTATCTGAGCGCGGCTACACCTTC

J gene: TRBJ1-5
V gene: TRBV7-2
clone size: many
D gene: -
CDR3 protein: CASSLLSGAGQPQHF
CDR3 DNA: TGTGCCAGCAGCTTATTAAGTGGCGCGGGGCAGCCCCAGCATTTT

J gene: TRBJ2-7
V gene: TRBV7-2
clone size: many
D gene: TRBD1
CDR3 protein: CASRLDRDRYEQYF
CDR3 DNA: TGTGCCAGCAGGCTTGACAGGGACCGCTACGAGCAGTACTTC

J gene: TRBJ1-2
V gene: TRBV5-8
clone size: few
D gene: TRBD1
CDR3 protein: CASSLDQGALAYGYTF
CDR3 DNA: TGTGCCAGCAGCTTGGATCAGGGGGCGCTTGCCTATGGCTACACCTTC